This TCR beta chain originates from a study of regulatory T cells in long-lasting Graves disease. Study findings and constraints: Whereas new patients shared 900 to 1,000 public clonotypes, persistent patients shared more, at under 3,500.

Germline lookup yields CDR1 LGHNT and CDR2 FRNRAP. V was pared by 1 base and J by 2 bases, with 15 bases between. This CDR3 region has 16 residues. The TCR beta library used iRepertoire HTBI primers with Arm-PCR amplification of CDR3. TCRdb recomputed calls from the multiplex PCR reads with MiXCR, one row per CDR3 protein. Of 550,000 to 650,000 distinct CDR3 sequences listed, 15% to 20% are singletons. This clonotype was recorded at least ten times. As yet, its antigen is unknown. Documented time point: newly diagnosed GD, antithyroid drugs for less than 3 months. Scientists built the TCR library using RNA that was extracted from PBMCs. Criteria from the American Thyroid Association guidelines were applied to diagnose Graves' disease. The same data also contributed to another study, on T cells in Graves' hyperthyroidism and ophthalmopathy. In that study: When the TCR CDR3 underwent first-round RT-PCR, the HTBI primer set was used.

The sample in question was peripheral blood mononuclear cells (PBMCs), obtained at new diagnosis, from a patient treated with antithyroid drugs. J is TRBJ2-7 and V is TRBV12-5; D unclear. This receptor was obtained from a man between 18 and 35 years old with Graves disease. This CDR3 reads CASGLDSSRVPYEQYF. CDR3 coding DNA: TGTGCTAGTGGTTTGGACTCTAGTCGGGTTCCCTACGAGCAGTACTTC.